This TCR beta chain derives from a study of blood T cell repertoires in COVID-19. Turning to the study itself: Both acute and convalescent COVID-19 samples were obtained from the United States, Italy and Spain. PBMCs, B-cell-depleted T cells, or T cells were the source of the cDNA or gDNA that made up the material.

Those who participated ranged in age from roughly 18 to 100 years and resided in some 24 US areas. Profiling relied on immunoSEQ multiplex PCR, and the TCRdb table lists in-frame clones only, not all of them. This repertoire shows over 250,000 clones, about 87% found once; its top ten account for about 5.2%. The receptor was isolated from a woman in her twenties or thirties who had recovered from COVID-19. The sequencing sample was made of PBMCs or T cells enriched from blood (not recorded which).

CDR3 sequence reads: CASSVGQSEKLFF. Here the CDR3 DNA reads TGTGCCAGCAGTGTCGGACAGTCTGAAAAACTGTTTTTT. This chain uses TRBV2 with TRBJ1-4; TRBD1 is a possible D gene (6 bases). The germline V and J ends were trimmed by 4 bases and 7 bases, with 10 bases remaining between them. Looked up from germline, CDR1 is SNHLY and CDR2 is FYNNEI. The CDR3 length is 13 residues.